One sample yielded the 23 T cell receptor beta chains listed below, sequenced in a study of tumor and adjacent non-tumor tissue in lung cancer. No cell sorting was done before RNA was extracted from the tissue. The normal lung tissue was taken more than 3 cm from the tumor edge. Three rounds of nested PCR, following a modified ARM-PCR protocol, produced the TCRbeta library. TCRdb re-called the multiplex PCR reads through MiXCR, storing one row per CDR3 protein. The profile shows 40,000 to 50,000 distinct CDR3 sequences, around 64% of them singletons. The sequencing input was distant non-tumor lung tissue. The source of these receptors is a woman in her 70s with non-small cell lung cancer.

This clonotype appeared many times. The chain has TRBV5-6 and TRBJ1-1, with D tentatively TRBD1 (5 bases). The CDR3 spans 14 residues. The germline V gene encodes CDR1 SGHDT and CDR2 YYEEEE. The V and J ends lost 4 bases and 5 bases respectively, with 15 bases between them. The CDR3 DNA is TGTGCCAGCAGCCCGGACATGACGAGGACTGAAGCTTTCTTT. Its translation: CASSPDMTRTEAFF.

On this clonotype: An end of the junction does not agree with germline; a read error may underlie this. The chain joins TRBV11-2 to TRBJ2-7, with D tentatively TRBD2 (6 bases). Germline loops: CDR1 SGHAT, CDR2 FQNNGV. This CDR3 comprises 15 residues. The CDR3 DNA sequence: TGTGCCAGCAGTTTAGGGGAGCAGGAGGGTCGCGAACAGTACTTC. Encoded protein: CASSLGEQEGREQYF.

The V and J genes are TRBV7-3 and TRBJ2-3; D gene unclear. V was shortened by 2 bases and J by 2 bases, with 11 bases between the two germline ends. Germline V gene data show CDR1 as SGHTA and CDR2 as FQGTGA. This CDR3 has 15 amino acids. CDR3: CASSLSGLHTDTQYF. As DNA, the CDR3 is TGTGCCAGCAGCTTATCAGGTCTTCACACAGATACGCAGTATTTT.

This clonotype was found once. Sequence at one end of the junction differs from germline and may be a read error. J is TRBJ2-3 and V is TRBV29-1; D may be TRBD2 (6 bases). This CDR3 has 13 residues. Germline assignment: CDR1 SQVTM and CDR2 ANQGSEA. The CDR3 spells CSVGRGFTATQYF. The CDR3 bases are TGCAGCGTGGGCCGGGGGTTCACAGCTACGCAGTATTTT.

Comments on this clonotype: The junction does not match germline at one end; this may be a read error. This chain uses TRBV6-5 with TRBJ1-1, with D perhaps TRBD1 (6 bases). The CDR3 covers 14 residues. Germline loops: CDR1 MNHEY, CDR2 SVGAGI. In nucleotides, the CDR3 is TGTGCCAGCAGGGACAGAGGGCTCGGGACTGGAGCTTTCTTT. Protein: CASRDRGLGTGAFF.

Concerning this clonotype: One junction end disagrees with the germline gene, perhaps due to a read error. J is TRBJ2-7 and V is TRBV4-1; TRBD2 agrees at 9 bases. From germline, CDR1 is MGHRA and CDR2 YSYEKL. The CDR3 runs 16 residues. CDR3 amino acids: CANSQDQASGINEQYF. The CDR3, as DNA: TGCGCCAACAGCCAAGATCAGGCTAGCGGGATCAACGAGCAGTACTTC.

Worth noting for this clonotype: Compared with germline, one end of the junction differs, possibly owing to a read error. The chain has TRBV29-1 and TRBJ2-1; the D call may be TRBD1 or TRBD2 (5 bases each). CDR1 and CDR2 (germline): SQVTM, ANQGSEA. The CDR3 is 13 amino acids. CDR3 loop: CSVKGQGINEQFF. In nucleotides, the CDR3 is TGTAGCGTAAAAGGGCAGGGCATAAATGAGCAGTTTTTC.

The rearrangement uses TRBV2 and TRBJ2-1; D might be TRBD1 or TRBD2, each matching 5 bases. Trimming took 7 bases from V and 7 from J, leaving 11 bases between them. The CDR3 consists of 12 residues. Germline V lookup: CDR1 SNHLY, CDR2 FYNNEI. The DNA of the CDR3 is TGTGCCAGCACCTCGTGGGGGAATGAGCAGTTCTTC. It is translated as CASTSWGNEQFF. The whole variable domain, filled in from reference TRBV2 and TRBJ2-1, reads EPEVTQTPSHQVTQMGQEVILRCVPISNHLYFYWYRQILGQKVEFLVSFYNNEISEKSEIFDDQFSVERPDGSNFTLKIRSTKLEDSAMYFCASTSWGNEQFFGPGTRLTVL.

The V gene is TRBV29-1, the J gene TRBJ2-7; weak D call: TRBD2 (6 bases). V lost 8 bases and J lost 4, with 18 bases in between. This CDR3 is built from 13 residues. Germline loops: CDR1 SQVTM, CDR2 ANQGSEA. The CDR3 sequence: CSIALVGGYEQYF. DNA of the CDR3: TGCAGCATTGCACTAGTGGGAGGTTACGAGCAGTACTTC.

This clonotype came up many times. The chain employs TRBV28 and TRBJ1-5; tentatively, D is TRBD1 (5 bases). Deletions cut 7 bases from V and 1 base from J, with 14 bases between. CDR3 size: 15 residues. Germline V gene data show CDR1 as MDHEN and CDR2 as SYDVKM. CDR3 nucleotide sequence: TGTGCCAGCACACAGGCGGGGGACAGCAATCAGCCCCAGCATTTT. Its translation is CASTQAGDSNQPQHF.

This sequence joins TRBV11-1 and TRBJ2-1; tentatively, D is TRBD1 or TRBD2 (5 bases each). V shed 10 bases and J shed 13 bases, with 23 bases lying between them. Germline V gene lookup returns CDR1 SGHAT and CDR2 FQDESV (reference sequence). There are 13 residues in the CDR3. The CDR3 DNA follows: TGTGCCAACGGCCCGGGACCCGTCGGTGAACAGTTCTTC. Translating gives CANGPGPVGEQFF.

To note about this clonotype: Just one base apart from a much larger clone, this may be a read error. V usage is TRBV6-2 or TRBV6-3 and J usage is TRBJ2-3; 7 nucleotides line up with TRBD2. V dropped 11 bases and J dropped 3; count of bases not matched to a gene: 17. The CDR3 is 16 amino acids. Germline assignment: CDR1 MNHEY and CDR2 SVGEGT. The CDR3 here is CACTRPGLAETDTQYF. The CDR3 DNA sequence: TGTGCCTGCACCCGACCGGGTCTAGCGGAAACAGATACGCAGTATTTT.

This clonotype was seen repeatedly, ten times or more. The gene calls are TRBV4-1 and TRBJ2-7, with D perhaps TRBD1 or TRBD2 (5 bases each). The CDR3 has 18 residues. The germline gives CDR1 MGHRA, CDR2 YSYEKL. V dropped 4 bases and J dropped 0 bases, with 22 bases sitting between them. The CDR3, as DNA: TGCGCCAGCAGCCCCCAACGTGGGACGTCCTTAAGCTCCTACGAGCAGTACTTC. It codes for CASSPQRGTSLSSYEQYF.

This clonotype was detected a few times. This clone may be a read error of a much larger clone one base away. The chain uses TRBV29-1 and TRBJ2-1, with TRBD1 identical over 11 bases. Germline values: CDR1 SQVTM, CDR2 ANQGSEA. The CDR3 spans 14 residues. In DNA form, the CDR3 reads TGCAGCGGATCCGGGACAGGGGGATATGGTGAGCAGCTCTTC. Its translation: CSGSGTGGYGEQLF.

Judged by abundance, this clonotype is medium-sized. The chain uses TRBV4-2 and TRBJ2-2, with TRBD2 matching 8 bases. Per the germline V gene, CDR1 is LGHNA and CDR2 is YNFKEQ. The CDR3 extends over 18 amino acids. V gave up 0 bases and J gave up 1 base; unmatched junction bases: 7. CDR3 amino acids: CASSQDGASGGNTGELFF. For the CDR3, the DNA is TGTGCCAGCAGCCAAGATGGGGCGAGCGGGGGGAACACCGGGGAGCTGTTTTTT.

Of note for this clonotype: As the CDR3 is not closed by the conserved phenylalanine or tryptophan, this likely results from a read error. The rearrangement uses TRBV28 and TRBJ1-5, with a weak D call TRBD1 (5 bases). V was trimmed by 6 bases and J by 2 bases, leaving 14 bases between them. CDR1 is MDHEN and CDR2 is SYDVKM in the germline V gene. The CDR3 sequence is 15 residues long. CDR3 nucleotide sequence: TGTGCCAGCAGGGACGAGGGGATCGGCAATCAGCCCCAGCATTCT. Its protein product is CASRDEGIGNQPQHS.

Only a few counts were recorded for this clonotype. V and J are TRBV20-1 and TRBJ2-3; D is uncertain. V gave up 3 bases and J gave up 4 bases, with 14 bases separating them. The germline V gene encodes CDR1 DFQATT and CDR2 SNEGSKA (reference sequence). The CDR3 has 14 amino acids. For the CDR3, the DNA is TGCAGTGCTAGCGCGAAGACAAAGGCAGATACGCAGTATTTT. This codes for CSASAKTKADTQYF.

Here the CDR3 reads CSLGQAPGGETQYF. The CDR3 DNA reads as TGCAGCCTTGGTCAGGCTCCAGGAGGGGAGACCCAGTACTTC. V is TRBV29-1 and J is TRBJ2-5, with D tentatively TRBD2 (6 bases). Germline V gene data show CDR1 as SQVTM and CDR2 as ANQGSEA. CDR3 length equals 14 residues. With 8 bases removed from V and 5 bases from J, the gap between germline ends came to 21 bases. Full variable domain (outside the CDR3, taken from reference TRBV29-1 and TRBJ2-5): SAVISQKPSRDICQRGTSLTIQCQVDSQVTMMFWYRQQPGQSLTLIATANQGSEATYESGFVIDKFPISRPNLTFSTLTVSNMSPEDSSIYLCSLGQAPGGETQYFGPGTRLLVL.

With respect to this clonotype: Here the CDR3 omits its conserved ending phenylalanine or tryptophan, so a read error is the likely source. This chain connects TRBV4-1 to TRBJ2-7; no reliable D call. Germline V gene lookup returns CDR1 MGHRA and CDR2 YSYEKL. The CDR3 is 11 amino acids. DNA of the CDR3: TGCGCTAGCAGCCAAGGGATCGAGCAGTACATC. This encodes CASSQGIEQYI.

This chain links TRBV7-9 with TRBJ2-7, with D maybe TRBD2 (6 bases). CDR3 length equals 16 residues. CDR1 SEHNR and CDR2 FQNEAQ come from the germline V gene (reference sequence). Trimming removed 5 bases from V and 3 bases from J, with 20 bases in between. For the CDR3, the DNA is TGTGCCAGCAGCGCGGCCTGGGACTTTCGAAGCTACGAGCAGTACTTC. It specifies CASSAAWDFRSYEQYF. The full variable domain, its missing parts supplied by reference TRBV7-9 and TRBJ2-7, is DTGVSQNPRHKITKRGQNVTFRCDPISEHNRLYWYRQTLGQGPEFLTYFQNEAQLEKSRLLSDRFSAERPKGSFSTLEIQRTEQGDSAMYLCASSAAWDFRSYEQYFGPGTRLTVT.

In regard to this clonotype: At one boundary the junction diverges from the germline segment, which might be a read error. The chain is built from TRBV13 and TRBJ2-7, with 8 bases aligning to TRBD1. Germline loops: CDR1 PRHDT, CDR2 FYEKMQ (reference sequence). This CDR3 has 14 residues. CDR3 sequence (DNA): TGTGCCAGGAGCTTGGAGGGACAGGACTACGAGCAATACTTC. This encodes CARSLEGQDYEQYF.

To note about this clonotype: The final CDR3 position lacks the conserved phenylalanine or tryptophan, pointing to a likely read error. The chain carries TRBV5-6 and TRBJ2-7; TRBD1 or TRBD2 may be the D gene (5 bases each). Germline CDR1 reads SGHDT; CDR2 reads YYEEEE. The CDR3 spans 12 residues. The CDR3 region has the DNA TGTGTCAGCACCAGGGACCACTACAAGCAGTACTCC. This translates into CVSTRDHYKQYS.

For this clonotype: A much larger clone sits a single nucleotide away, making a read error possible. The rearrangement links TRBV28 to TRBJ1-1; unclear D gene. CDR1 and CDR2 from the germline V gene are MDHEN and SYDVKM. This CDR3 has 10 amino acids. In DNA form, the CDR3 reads TGTGTCACTTATGGTGCTGAAGCTTTCTTT. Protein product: CVTYGAEAFF.